This T cell receptor beta chain was profiled in a study of vaccination and CD4 T cells after COVID-19. To note about this clonotype: What it recognizes is unknown.

As for treatment: approximately nine-day PBMC culture with coronavirus spike peptide pools or control peptides (ViraFEST assay). CDR3 length: 12 amino acids. The V and J ends lost 7 bases and 5 bases respectively, with 14 bases between them. Germline-derived CDR1 and CDR2 are DFQATT and SNEGSKA (reference sequence). The Oncomine TCR Beta short-read assay generated sequence data from the DNA of cultured CD4+ T cells. One entry per CDR3 protein, called by TCRdb with MiXCR from the PCR reads. The sample has around 4,800 distinct CDR3 sequences; about a fifth are singletons. The sample taken for sequencing was CD4+ T cells from blood, cultured in vitro. The rearrangement joins TRBV20-1 to TRBJ2-5; D assignment may be TRBD1 or TRBD2 (5 bases each). This clonotype originated in a human donor who had recovered from COVID-19. The CDR3 loop is CSVCPWGETQYF. The CDR3 coding sequence is TGCAGTGTTTGCCCTTGGGGGGAGACCCAGTACTTC.